The rows below give T cell receptor beta chains drawn from one sample of a study of blood T cell repertoires in COVID-19. Profiled with immunoSEQ multiplex PCR; TCRdb holds only in-frame clones, not every one. The table lists about 270,000 clones, around 90% of them singletons. Sequences were obtained from peripheral blood. All receptors derive from a man between 45 and 60 years old with acute or convalescent COVID-19. Both conserved end residues are part of each CDR3. A D gene is named only where the DNA matches it firmly. A row's size may be missing; if present it is once, few, many or a size class.

clone_size j_call v_call cdr3_length d_call cdr3_aa cdr3_nt
- TRBJ2-5 TRBV27 15 TRBD2 CASSWGLAGRETQYF TGTGCCAGCAGTTGGGGACTAGCGGGGAGGGAGACCCAGTACTTC
- TRBJ2-2 TRBV24-1 15 - CATRSLFGSTGELFF TGTGCCACCCGCTCCCTCTTCGGTAGCACCGGGGAGCTGTTTTTT
- TRBJ2-1 TRBV5-1 14 - CASIRGPPYNEQFF TGCGCCAGCATCAGGGGACCTCCCTACAATGAGCAGTTCTTC
- TRBJ1-3 TRBV27 15 - CASSLSTGSGNTIYF TGTGCCAGCAGTTTATCGACTGGTTCTGGAAACACCATATATTTT
- TRBJ1-2 TRBV3-1/TRBV3-2 12 - CASSSTGGGYTF TGTGCCAGCAGCTCCACCGGGGGAGGCTACACCTTC
- TRBJ2-5 TRBV18 15 TRBD2 CASSPGGLAGVTQYF TGTGCCAGCTCACCAGGGGGCCTAGCGGGAGTGACCCAGTACTTC
- TRBJ1-1 TRBV30 17 - CAWSVARGRGMNTEAFF TGTGCCTGGAGTGTAGCTCGAGGGAGGGGCATGAACACTGAAGCTTTCTTT
- TRBJ2-7 TRBV9 15 TRBD2 CASSPIAGASYEQYF TGTGCCAGCAGCCCAATAGCGGGGGCCTCCTACGAGCAGTACTTC
- TRBJ2-3 TRBV7-8 17 TRBD2 CASSHLVGLADPDTQYF TGTGCCAGCAGCCACCTCGTGGGACTAGCCGACCCAGATACGCAGTATTTT
- TRBJ2-2 TRBV7-6 15 TRBD1 CASTPGQTLWGELFF TGTGCCAGCACCCCGGGACAGACTCTTTGGGGGGAGCTGTTTTTT
- TRBJ2-5 TRBV5-4 16 TRBD2 CASSMGLAGGMETQYF TGTGCCAGCAGCATGGGACTAGCGGGGGGAATGGAGACCCAGTACTTC
- TRBJ2-2 TRBV4-1 16 - CASSQATGDGTGELFF TGCGCCAGCAGCCAAGCCACGGGGGACGGAACCGGGGAGCTGTTTTTT
- TRBJ2-3 TRBV18 14 TRBD2 CASSSGGVPDTQYF TGTGCCAGCTCCTCGGGAGGGGTCCCAGATACGCAGTATTTT
- TRBJ2-1 TRBV18 16 - CASSTRGGSSYNEQFF TGTGCCAGCTCTACCAGAGGCGGAAGCTCCTACAATGAGCAGTTCTTC
- TRBJ1-2 TRBV9 15 - CASSPLDQRAGGYTF TGTGCCAGCAGCCCCCTAGACCAGAGGGCGGGAGGCTACACCTTC
- TRBJ2-1 TRBV19 16 TRBD1 CASSIRGQGDVRKQFF TGTGCCAGTAGTATAAGGGGACAGGGGGACGTCCGTAAGCAGTTCTTC
- TRBJ1-1 TRBV2 13 - CASSGGRNTEAFF TGTGCCAGCAGTGGCGGTCGGAACACTGAAGCTTTCTTT
- TRBJ1-2 TRBV27 15 - CASSLTQPGLYGYTF TGTGCCAGCAGTTTAACCCAGCCAGGACTTTATGGCTACACCTTC
once TRBJ2-5 TRBV29-1 14 - CSVEEGQQQETQYF TGCAGCGTTGAAGAAGGACAGCAGCAAGAGACCCAGTACTTC
- TRBJ2-5 TRBV25-1 16 TRBD2 CASSEYSGAFSETQYF TGTGCCAGCAGTGAATACAGCGGGGCCTTTAGTGAGACCCAGTACTTC
- TRBJ2-2 TRBV10-1 13 - CASSTTSAGELFF TGCGCCAGCAGTACGACTAGTGCCGGGGAGCTGTTTTTT
- TRBJ2-7 TRBV11-2 13 - CASSLGTTGEQYF TGTGCCAGCAGCTTAGGAACCACCGGCGAGCAGTACTTC
- TRBJ2-3 TRBV30 15 - CAWSVPRRSTDTQYF TGTGCCTGGAGTGTCCCTAGGCGGAGCACAGATACGCAGTATTTT
- TRBJ1-2 TRBV9 13 - CASSLPGGYGYTF TGTGCCAGCAGCCTTCCGGGGGGCTATGGCTACACCTTC
- TRBJ1-2 TRBV7-9 18 TRBD1 CASSSPPGTGGKEDGYTF TGTGCCAGCAGCTCCCCCCCCGGGACAGGGGGCAAAGAAGATGGCTACACCTTC
- TRBJ1-5 TRBV7-9 18 TRBD1 CASSLGAGGRVSNQPQHF TGTGCCAGCAGCTTAGGGGCAGGGGGTCGTGTGAGCAATCAGCCCCAGCATTTT
- TRBJ2-7 TRBV2 13 - CASSQSPSYEQYF TGTGCCAGCAGTCAGTCACCCTCCTACGAGCAGTACTTC
- TRBJ1-1 TRBV7-9 15 - CASSLALDRDTEAFF TGTGCCAGCAGCTTAGCCTTAGACAGAGACACTGAAGCTTTCTTT
- TRBJ1-5 TRBV7-8 15 TRBD1 CASSLVGQGDQPQHF TGTGCCAGCAGCTTAGTGGGACAGGGGGATCAGCCCCAGCATTTT
- TRBJ2-7 TRBV20-1 9 - CSANYEQYF TGCAGTGCCAATTACGAGCAGTACTTC
- TRBJ1-1 TRBV6-6 12 - CASSLLNTEAFF TGTGCCAGCAGCCTCTTAAACACTGAAGCTTTCTTT
- TRBJ2-1 TRBV27 13 TRBD2 CASSWGGGNEQFF TGTGCCAGCAGTTGGGGCGGGGGGAATGAGCAGTTCTTC
- TRBJ1-6 TRBV29-1 13 TRBD1 CSAGTGGNSPLHF TGCAGCGCCGGGACAGGGGGAAATTCACCCCTCCACTTT
- TRBJ1-3 TRBV7-2 15 - CASSASGALGNTIYF TGTGCCAGCAGCGCATCAGGGGCTCTTGGAAACACCATATATTTT
few TRBJ1-5 TRBV2 18 TRBD1 CASGRGDRVYFSGQPQHF TGTGCCAGCGGCCGCGGGGACAGGGTCTATTTTTCGGGACAGCCCCAGCATTTT
- TRBJ1-1 TRBV11-2 16 - CASSLPPDSPNTEAFF TGTGCCAGCAGCTTACCACCTGACAGCCCGAACACTGAAGCTTTCTTT
- TRBJ1-1 TRBV6-6 14 TRBD1 CASSYGTGNTEAFF TGTGCCAGCAGCTACGGGACAGGGAACACTGAAGCTTTCTTT
- TRBJ2-7 TRBV6-5 14 TRBD1 CASSSGTGYYEQYF TGTGCCAGCAGCTCCGGGACAGGGTACTACGAGCAGTACTTC
- TRBJ2-5 TRBV18 14 TRBD1 CASSPGTGEETQYF TGTGCCAGCTCACCGGGGACAGGGGAGGAGACCCAGTACTTC
once TRBJ2-1 TRBV14 12 - CASSADRPEQFF TGTGCCAGCAGCGCGGACAGACCAGAGCAGTTCTTC
- TRBJ2-2 TRBV5-1 14 TRBD1 CASRQGANTGELFF TGCGCCAGCAGGCAGGGGGCGAACACCGGGGAGCTGTTTTTT
- TRBJ2-2 TRBV5-6 14 - CASSPGLNTGELFF TGTGCCAGCAGCCCGGGACTGAACACCGGGGAGCTGTTTTTT
once TRBJ1-6 TRBV5-1 15 TRBD1 CASSPTGGGNSPLHF TGCGCCAGCAGCCCTACAGGGGGCGGTAATTCACCCCTCCACTTT
- TRBJ2-7 TRBV19 15 - CASSGYSGLSYEQYF TGTGCCAGTAGTGGGTACAGCGGACTTTCCTACGAGCAGTACTTC
- TRBJ1-2 TRBV4-2 15 TRBD1 CASSPRDRGDYGYTF TGTGCCAGCAGCCCGAGGGACAGGGGGGACTATGGCTACACCTTC
- TRBJ2-5 TRBV7-2 15 - CASSFQKGSRETQYF TGTGCCAGCAGCTTCCAAAAGGGGTCGCGAGAGACCCAGTACTTC
- TRBJ2-2 TRBV4-1 15 - CASSQAGINTGELFF TGCGCCAGCAGCCAAGCAGGGATCAACACCGGGGAGCTGTTTTTT
- TRBJ2-5 TRBV24-1 13 - CATSAGQGGTQYF TGTGCCACCAGTGCGGGCCAGGGGGGGACCCAGTACTTC
- TRBJ1-2 TRBV13 15 TRBD1 CASSLAFRGRGGYTF TGTGCCAGCAGCTTGGCTTTCAGGGGGCGCGGTGGCTACACCTTC
- TRBJ2-3 TRBV5-4 16 TRBD2 CASSLSASGVADTQYF TGTGCCAGCAGCTTGTCGGCTAGCGGGGTCGCAGATACGCAGTATTTT